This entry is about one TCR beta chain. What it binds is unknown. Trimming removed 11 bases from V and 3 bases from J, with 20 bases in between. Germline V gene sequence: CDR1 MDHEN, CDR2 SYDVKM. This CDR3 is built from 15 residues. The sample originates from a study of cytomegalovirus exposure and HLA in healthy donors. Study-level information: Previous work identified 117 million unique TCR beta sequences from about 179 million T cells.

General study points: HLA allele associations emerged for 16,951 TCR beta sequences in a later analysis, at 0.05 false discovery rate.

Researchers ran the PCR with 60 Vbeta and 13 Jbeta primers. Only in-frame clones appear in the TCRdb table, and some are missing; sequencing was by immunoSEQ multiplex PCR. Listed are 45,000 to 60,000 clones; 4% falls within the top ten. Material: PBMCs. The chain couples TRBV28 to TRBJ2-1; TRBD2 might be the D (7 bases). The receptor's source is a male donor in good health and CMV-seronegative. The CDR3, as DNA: TGTGCCTCTCAAAGCGCGGGGGCGGGCTACAATGAGCAGTTCTTC. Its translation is CASQSAGAGYNEQFF.